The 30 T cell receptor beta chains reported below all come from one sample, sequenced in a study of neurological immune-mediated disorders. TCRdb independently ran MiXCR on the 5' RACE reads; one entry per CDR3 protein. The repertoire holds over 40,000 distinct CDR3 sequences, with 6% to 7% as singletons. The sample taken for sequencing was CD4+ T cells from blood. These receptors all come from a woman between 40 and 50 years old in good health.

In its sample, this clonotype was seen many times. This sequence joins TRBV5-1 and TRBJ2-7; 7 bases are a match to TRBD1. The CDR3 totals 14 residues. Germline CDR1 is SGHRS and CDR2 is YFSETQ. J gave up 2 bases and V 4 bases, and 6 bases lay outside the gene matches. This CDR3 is CASSMTGYPYEQYF. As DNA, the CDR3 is TGCGCCAGCAGCATGACAGGGTACCCCTACGAGCAGTACTTC.

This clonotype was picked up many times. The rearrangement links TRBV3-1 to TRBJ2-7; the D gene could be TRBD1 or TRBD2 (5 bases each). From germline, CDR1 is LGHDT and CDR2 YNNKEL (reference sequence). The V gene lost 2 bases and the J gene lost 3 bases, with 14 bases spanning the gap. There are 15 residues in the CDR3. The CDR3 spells CASSQRSGTDYEQYF. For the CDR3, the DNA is TGTGCCAGCAGCCAAAGATCCGGGACGGACTACGAGCAGTACTTC.

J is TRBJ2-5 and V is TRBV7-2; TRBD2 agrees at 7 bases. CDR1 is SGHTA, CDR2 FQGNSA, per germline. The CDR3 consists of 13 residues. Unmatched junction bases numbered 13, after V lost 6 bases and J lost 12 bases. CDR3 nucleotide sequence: TGTGCCAGCAGTCATGGGACTATCAATCCGAAGTACTTC. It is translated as CASSHGTINPKYF.

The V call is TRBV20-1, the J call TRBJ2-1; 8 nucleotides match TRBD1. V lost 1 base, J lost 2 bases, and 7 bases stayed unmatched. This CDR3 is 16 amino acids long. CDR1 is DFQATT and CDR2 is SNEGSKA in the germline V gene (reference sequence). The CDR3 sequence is CSARGAGGGPYNEQFF. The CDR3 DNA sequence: TGCAGTGCTAGAGGGGCAGGGGGCGGACCCTACAATGAGCAGTTCTTC.

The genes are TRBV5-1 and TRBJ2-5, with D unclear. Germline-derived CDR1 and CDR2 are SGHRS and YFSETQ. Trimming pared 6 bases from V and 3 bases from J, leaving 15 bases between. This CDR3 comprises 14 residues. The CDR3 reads CASTDIRGKETQYF. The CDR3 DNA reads TGCGCCAGCACCGATATCCGAGGAAAAGAGACCCAGTACTTC.

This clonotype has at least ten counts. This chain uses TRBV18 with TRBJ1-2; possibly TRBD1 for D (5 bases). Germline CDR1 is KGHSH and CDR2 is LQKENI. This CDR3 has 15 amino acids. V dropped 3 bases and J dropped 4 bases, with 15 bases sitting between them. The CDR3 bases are TGTGCCAGCTCACCGGGGCAGACCAACCTCTATGGCTACACCTTC. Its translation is CASSPGQTNLYGYTF.

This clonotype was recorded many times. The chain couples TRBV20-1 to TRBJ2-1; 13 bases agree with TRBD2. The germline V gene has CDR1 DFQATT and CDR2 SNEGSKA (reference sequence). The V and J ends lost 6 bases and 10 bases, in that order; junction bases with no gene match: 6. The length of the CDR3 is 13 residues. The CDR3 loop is CSAWTSGSREQFF. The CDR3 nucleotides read TGCAGTGCCTGGACTAGCGGGAGTCGGGAGCAGTTCTTC.

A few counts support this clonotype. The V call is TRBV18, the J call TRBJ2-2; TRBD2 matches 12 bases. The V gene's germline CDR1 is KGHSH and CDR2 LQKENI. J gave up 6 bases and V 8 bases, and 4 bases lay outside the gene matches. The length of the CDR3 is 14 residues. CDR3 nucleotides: TGTGCCAGCCCGACTAGCGGGAGCGCCGGGGAGCTGTTTTTT. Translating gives CASPTSGSAGELFF. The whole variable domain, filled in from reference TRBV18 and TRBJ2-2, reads NAGVMQNPRHLVRRRGQEARLRCSPMKGHSHVYWYRQLPEEGLKFMVYLQKENIIDESGMPKERFSAEFPKEGPSILRIQQVVRGDSAAYFCASPTSGSAGELFFGEGSRLTVL.

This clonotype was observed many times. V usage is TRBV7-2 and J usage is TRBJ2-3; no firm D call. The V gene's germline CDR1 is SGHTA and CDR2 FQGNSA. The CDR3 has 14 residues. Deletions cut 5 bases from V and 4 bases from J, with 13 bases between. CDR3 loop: CASSPNAPPDTQYF. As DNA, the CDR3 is TGTGCCAGCAGCCCGAATGCCCCCCCAGATACGCAGTATTTT.

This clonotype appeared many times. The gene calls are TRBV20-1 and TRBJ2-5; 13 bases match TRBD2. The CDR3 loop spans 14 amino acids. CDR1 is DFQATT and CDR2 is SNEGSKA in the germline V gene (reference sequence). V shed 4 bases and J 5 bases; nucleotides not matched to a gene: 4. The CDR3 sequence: CSATTSGRWETQYF. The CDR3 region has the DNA TGCAGTGCTACGACTAGCGGGAGGTGGGAGACCCAGTACTTC.

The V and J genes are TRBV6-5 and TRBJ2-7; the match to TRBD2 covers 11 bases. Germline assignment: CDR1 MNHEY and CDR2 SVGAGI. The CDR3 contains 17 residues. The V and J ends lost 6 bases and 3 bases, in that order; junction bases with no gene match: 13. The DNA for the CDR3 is TGTGCCAGCAGCCGCTTGCCAAGACTAGCGGGATTCTACGAGCAGTACTTC. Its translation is CASSRLPRLAGFYEQYF.

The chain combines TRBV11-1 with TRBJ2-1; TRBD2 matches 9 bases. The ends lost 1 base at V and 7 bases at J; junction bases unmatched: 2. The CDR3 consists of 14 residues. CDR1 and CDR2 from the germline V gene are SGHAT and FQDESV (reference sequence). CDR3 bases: TGTGCCAGCAGCTTAGGAGGACTAGCGAATGAGCAGTTCTTC. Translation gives CASSLGGLANEQFF.

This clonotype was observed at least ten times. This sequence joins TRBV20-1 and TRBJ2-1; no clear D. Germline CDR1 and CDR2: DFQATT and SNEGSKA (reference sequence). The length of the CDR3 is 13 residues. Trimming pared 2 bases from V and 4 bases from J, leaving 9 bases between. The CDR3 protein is CSARIGPYNEQFF. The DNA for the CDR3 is TGCAGTGCTAGAATCGGACCGTACAATGAGCAGTTCTTC.

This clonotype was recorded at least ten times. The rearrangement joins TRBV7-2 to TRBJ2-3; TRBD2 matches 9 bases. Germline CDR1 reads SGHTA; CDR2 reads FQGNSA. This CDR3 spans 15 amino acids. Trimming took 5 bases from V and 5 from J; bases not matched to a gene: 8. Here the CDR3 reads CASSRSGRRVDTQYF. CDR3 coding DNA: TGTGCCAGCAGCCGTAGCGGGAGAAGGGTAGATACGCAGTATTTT.

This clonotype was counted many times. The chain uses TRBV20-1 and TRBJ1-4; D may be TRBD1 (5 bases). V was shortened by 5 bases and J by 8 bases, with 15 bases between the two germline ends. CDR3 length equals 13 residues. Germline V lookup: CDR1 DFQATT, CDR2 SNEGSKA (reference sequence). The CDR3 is CSAPAGVGEKLFF. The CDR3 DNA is TGCAGTGCTCCCGCGGGGGTCGGGGAAAAACTGTTTTTT.

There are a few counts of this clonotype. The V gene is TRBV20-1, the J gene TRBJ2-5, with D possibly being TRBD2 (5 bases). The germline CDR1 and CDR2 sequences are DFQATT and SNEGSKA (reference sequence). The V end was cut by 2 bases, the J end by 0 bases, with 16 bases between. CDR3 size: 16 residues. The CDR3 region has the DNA TGCAGTGCTAGAAGGAGGCGGATTCCGTACCAAGAGACCCAGTACTTC. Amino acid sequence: CSARRRRIPYQETQYF.

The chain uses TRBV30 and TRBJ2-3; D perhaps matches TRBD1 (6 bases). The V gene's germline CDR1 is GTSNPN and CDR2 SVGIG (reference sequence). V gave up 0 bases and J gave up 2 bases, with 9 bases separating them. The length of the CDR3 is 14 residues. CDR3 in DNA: TGTGCCTGGAGTGTACGGGGACACACAGATACGCAGTATTTT. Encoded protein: CAWSVRGHTDTQYF.

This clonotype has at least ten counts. The DNA of the CDR3 is TGTGCCAGCAGTGAAGTTCGGACAGGGAAGGCTGAAGCTTTCTTT. It specifies CASSEVRTGKAEAFF. V gene TRBV6-1 combines with J gene TRBJ1-1; 8 nucleotides align to TRBD1. CDR3 length: 15 residues. V gave up 1 base and J gave up 6 bases; unmatched junction bases: 7. Germline V CDR1 and CDR2: MNHNS, SASEGT.

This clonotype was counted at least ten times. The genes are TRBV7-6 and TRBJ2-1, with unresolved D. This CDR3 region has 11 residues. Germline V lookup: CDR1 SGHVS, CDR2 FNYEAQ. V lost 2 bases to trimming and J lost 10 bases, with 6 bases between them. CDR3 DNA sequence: TGTGCCAGCAGCTTATCCTCCGAGCAGTTCTTC. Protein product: CASSLSSEQFF.

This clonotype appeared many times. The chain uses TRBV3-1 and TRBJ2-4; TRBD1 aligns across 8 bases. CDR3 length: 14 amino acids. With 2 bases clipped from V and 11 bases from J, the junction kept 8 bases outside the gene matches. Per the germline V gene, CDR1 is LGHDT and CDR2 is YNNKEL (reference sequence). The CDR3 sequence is CASSQPTGAGFQYF. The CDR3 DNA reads TGTGCCAGCAGCCAACCGACAGGGGCCGGATTTCAGTACTTC.

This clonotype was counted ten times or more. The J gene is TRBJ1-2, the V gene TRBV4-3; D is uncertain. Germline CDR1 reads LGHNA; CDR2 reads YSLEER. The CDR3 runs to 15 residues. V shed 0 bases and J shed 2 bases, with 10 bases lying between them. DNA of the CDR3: TGCGCCAGCAGCCAAGATAGGGAACTCAACTATGGCTACACCTTC. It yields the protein CASSQDRELNYGYTF.

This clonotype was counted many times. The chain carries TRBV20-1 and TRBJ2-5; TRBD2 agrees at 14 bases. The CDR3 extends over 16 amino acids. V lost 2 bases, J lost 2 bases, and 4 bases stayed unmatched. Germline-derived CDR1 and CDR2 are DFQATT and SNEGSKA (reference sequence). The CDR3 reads CSARWGLAGDQETQYF. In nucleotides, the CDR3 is TGCAGTGCTAGATGGGGACTAGCGGGGGATCAAGAGACCCAGTACTTC.

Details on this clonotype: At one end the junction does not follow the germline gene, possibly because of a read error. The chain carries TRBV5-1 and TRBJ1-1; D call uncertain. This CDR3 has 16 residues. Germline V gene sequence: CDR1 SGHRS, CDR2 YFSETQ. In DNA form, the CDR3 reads TGCGCCAGAAGCTCGGTGGACCACCAGATGAACACTGAAGCTTTCTTT. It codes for CARSSVDHQMNTEAFF. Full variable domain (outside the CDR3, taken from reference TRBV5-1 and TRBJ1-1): KAGVTQTPRYLIKTRGQQVTLSCSPISGHRSVSWYQQTPGQGLQFLFEYFSETQRNKGNFPGRFSGRQFSNSRSEMNVSTLELGDSALYLCARSSVDHQMNTEAFFGQGTRLTVV.

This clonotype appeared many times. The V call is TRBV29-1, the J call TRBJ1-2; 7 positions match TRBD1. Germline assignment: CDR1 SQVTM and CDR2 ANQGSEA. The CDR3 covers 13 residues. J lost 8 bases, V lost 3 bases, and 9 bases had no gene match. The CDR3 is CSVDQGGAGGYTF. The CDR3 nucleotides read TGCAGCGTTGACCAGGGGGGGGCAGGAGGCTACACCTTC.

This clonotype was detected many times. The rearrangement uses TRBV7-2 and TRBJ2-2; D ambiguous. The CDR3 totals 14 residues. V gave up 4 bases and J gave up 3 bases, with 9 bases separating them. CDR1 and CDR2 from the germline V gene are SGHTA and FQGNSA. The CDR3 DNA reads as TGTGCCAGCAGCTCTTTAGGGTACACCGGGGAGCTGTTTTTT. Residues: CASSSLGYTGELFF.

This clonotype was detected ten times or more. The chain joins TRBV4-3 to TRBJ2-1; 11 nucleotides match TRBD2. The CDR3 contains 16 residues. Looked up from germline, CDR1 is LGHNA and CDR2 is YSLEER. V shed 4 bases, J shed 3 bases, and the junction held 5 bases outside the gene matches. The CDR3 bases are TGCGCCAGCAGCCGAACTAGCGGGAGCTTCTACAATGAGCAGTTCTTC. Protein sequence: CASSRTSGSFYNEQFF.

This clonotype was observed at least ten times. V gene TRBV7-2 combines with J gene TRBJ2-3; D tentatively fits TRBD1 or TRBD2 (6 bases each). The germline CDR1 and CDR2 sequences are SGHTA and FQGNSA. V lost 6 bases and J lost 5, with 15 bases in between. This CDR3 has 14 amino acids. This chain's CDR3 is CASRPTRGKDTQYF. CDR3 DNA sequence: TGTGCCAGCAGACCGACTAGGGGGAAAGATACGCAGTATTTT.

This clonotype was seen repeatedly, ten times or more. CDR3 nucleotides: TGCAGTGCTAGCACTAGCGGGAGTCTGTCCTACAATGAGCAGTTCTTC. It translates to CSASTSGSLSYNEQFF. The chain has TRBV20-1 and TRBJ2-1; 11 bases are a match to TRBD2. This CDR3 comprises 16 residues. CDR1 DFQATT and CDR2 SNEGSKA come from the germline V gene (reference sequence). Trimming removed 3 bases from V and 1 base from J; junction bases left unmatched: 5.

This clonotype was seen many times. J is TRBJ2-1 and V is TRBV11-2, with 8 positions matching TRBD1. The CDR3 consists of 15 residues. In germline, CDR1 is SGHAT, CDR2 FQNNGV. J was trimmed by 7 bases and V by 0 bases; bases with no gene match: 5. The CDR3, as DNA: TGTGCCAGCAGCTTAGATGGACAGGGCTCAAATGAGCAGTTCTTC. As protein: CASSLDGQGSNEQFF. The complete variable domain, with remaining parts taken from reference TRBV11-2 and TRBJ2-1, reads EAGVAQSPRYKIIEKRQSVAFWCNPISGHATLYWYQQILGQGPKLLIQFQNNGVVDDSQLPKDRFSAERLKGVDSTLKIQPAKLEDSAVYLCASSLDGQGSNEQFFGPGTRLTVL.

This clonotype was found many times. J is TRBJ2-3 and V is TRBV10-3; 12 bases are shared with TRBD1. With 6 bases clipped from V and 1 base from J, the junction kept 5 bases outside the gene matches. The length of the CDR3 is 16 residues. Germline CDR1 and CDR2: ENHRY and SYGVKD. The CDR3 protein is CAISGTGGEGTDTQYF. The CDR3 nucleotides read TGTGCCATCAGCGGGACAGGGGGCGAGGGCACAGATACGCAGTATTTT.